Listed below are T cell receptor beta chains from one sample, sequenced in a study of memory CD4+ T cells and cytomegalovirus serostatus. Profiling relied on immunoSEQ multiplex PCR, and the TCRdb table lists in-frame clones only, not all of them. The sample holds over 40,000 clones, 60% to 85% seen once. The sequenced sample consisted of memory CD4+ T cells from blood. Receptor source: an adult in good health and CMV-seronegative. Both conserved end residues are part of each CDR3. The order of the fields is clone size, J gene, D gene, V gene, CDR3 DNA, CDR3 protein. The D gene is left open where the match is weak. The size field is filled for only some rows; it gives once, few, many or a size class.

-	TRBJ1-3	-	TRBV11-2	TGTGCCAGCAGCTTAGGCCAGGGGATCGGAAACACCATATATTTT	CASSLGQGIGNTIYF
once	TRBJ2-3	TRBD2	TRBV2	TGTGCCAGCAGTGAAGCCGGGCGGGGGGGCCCAGATACGCAGTATTTT	CASSEAGRGGPDTQYF
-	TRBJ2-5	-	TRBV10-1	TGCGCCAGCAGCGAACTAACACAGGGTCCCGAGACCCAGTACTTC	CASSELTQGPETQYF
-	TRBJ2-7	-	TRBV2	TGTGCCAGCAGTGAAGCCCTCCCCGAGCAGTACTTC	CASSEALPEQYF
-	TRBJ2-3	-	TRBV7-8	TGTGCCAGCAGCTTAGGGCTAGTCACCCTCGGAGATACGCAGTATTTT	CASSLGLVTLGDTQYF
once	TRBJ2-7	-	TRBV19	TGTGCCAGTAGTACCACGGGACAGCGGGGATCCTACGAGCAGTACTTC	CASSTTGQRGSYEQYF
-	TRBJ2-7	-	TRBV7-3	TGTGCCAGCAGCTTAAGGGGGCGGACAAGCGAGCAGTACTTC	CASSLRGRTSEQYF
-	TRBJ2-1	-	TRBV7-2	TGTGCCAGCAGTCATAGCGGATCCTACAATGAGCAGTTCTTC	CASSHSGSYNEQFF
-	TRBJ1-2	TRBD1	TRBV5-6	TGTGCCAGCAGACAGGGGGTCAACTATGGCTACACCTTC	CASRQGVNYGYTF
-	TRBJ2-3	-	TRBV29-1	TGCAGCGTCATAATCTCGCCGGGCACAGATACGCAGTATTTT	CSVIISPGTDTQYF